These T cell receptor beta chains were read from a single sample in a study of cytotoxic CD8 clonotypes in ibrutinib-treated CLL. Profiled with immunoSEQ multiplex PCR; TCRdb holds only in-frame clones, not every one. The sample holds roughly 250,000 clones, 70% seen once. This material consisted of PBMCs, taken after 24 months of ibrutinib treatment. The source is a human donor with chronic lymphocytic leukemia. Both conserved end residues are part of each CDR3. A D gene is named only where the DNA matches it firmly. The size entry is marked missing in some rows and otherwise reads once, few, many or a size class.

V gene	D gene	CDR3 length	clone size	J gene	CDR3 protein	CDR3 DNA
TRBV5-1	NA	16	NA	TRBJ2-2	CASSSLGGEGAGELFF	TGCGCCAGCAGCTCCCTCGGGGGAGAAGGGGCCGGGGAGCTGTTTTTT
TRBV7-3	NA	16	NA	TRBJ1-3	CASSLSLSDSGNTIYF	TGTGCCAGCAGCTTAAGTTTGAGTGACTCTGGAAACACCATATATTTT
TRBV4-1	NA	15	once	TRBJ2-7	CASSQGETGTYEQYF	TGCGCCAGCAGCCAGGGCGAAACAGGGACCTACGAGCAGTACTTC
TRBV11-1	TRBD1	12	NA	TRBJ2-1	CATRQGYNEQFF	TGTGCCACAAGACAGGGTTACAATGAGCAGTTCTTC
TRBV27	TRBD2	16	once	TRBJ2-2	CASSSAGYANTGELFF	TGTGCCAGCAGTTCAGCGGGGTACGCGAACACCGGGGAGCTGTTTTTT
TRBV7-2	NA	14	NA	TRBJ2-7	CGWGSQSGPYEQYF	TGTGGCTGGGGCAGCCAAAGTGGACCCTACGAGCAGTACTTC
TRBV28	NA	14	NA	TRBJ1-5	CASSIRVRDQPQHF	TGTGCCAGCAGTATCAGGGTCCGGGATCAGCCCCAGCATTTT
TRBV6-5	NA	13	NA	TRBJ1-5	CASSSVGWQPQHF	TGTGCCAGCAGTTCGGTCGGCTGGCAGCCCCAGCATTTT
TRBV7-9	TRBD1	18	NA	TRBJ1-5	CASSLYRDRANSNQPQHF	TGTGCCAGCAGCCTCTACCGGGACAGGGCGAATAGCAATCAGCCCCAGCATTTT
TRBV11-2	TRBD2	14	NA	TRBJ2-7	CASSIWEGRYEQYF	TGTGCCAGCAGCATTTGGGAGGGTCGGTACGAGCAGTACTTC
TRBV7-9	TRBD2	17	NA	TRBJ2-1	CASSLETSGRDDVEQFF	TGTGCCAGCAGCTTAGAGACTAGCGGGAGGGATGATGTTGAGCAGTTCTTC
TRBV4-3	TRBD1	16	NA	TRBJ2-5	CASSPGTGGYQETQYF	TGCGCCAGCAGCCCTGGGACAGGGGGCTACCAAGAGACCCAGTACTTC
TRBV19	TRBD1	12	few	TRBJ2-7	CASSIDREKQYF	TGTGCCAGTAGTATTGACAGGGAGAAACAGTACTTC
TRBV6-5	TRBD1	13	NA	TRBJ1-1	CAIGTGGGTEAFF	TGTGCCATCGGGACAGGGGGAGGAACTGAAGCTTTCTTT
TRBV28	NA	15	NA	TRBJ1-5	CASSHDGNSNQPQHF	TGTGCCAGCAGCCACGACGGCAATAGCAATCAGCCCCAGCATTTT
TRBV9	NA	16	NA	TRBJ2-7	CASSVRTTGYFYEQYF	TGTGCCAGCAGCGTCCGTACTACAGGTTACTTCTACGAGCAGTACTTC
TRBV4-3	NA	12	NA	TRBJ1-4	CASSQGNEKLFF	TGCGCCAGCAGCCAAGGCAATGAAAAACTGTTTTTT
TRBV28	NA	15	NA	TRBJ2-1	CASSIPGQWGNEQFF	TGTGCCAGCAGTATACCCGGCCAGTGGGGGAATGAGCAGTTCTTC
TRBV10-2	NA	14	NA	TRBJ1-5	CASSESDSNQPQHF	TGCGCCAGCAGTGAGTCAGACAGCAATCAGCCCCAGCATTTT
TRBV13	TRBD1	15	NA	TRBJ1-1	CASSFLTGANTEAFF	TGTGCCAGCAGCTTCTTGACAGGGGCAAACACTGAAGCTTTCTTT
TRBV5-1	TRBD2	14	NA	TRBJ2-5	CASSPAGLAETQYF	TGCGCCAGCAGCCCAGCTGGACTAGCGGAGACCCAGTACTTC
TRBV6-5	TRBD1	14	NA	TRBJ2-7	CASSFGQASYEQYF	TGTGCCAGCAGTTTCGGACAGGCCTCCTACGAGCAGTACTTC
TRBV19	NA	14	NA	TRBJ1-2	CASSIWSGTSGYTF	TGTGCCAGTAGTATTTGGTCTGGGACGAGTGGCTACACCTTC
TRBV29-1	NA	12	NA	TRBJ2-7	CSVAVSSYEQYF	TGCAGCGTTGCTGTGAGCTCCTACGAGCAGTACTTC
TRBV19	NA	12	NA	TRBJ1-2	CASSREDYGYTF	TGTGCCAGTAGTCGGGAAGACTATGGCTACACCTTC
TRBV7-3	NA	13	NA	TRBJ2-1	CASSISSDNEQFF	TGTGCCAGCAGCATTTCTAGCGACAATGAGCAGTTCTTC
TRBV11-1	NA	15	NA	TRBJ2-7	CASSLQGGHSYEQYF	TGTGCCAGCAGCCTACAGGGAGGGCATTCCTACGAGCAGTACTTC
TRBV19	NA	15	NA	TRBJ1-5	CASSIMGDENQPQHF	TGTGCCAGTAGTATAATGGGGGACGAAAATCAGCCCCAGCATTTT
TRBV18	NA	14	NA	TRBJ1-5	CASSHESGSQPQHF	TGTGCCAGCTCCCATGAAAGTGGGTCACAGCCCCAGCATTTT
TRBV10-3	NA	11	NA	TRBJ2-7	CATTETYEQYF	TGTGCCACCACAGAGACCTACGAGCAGTACTTC
TRBV28	NA	16	NA	TRBJ1-3	CASSSSVWGSGNTIYF	TGTGCCAGCAGTTCCTCGGTCTGGGGGTCCGGAAACACCATATATTTT
TRBV6-4	TRBD2	14	NA	TRBJ2-7	CASRTSGISYEQYF	TGTGCCAGCAGAACTAGCGGGATTAGTTACGAGCAGTACTTC
TRBV14	NA	13	NA	TRBJ2-7	CASSQSYDDEQYF	TGTGCCAGCAGCCAATCCTACGACGACGAGCAGTACTTC
TRBV9	TRBD1	15	few	TRBJ1-1	CASSATTGLPTEAFF	TGTGCCAGCAGCGCCACGACAGGGCTCCCCACTGAAGCTTTCTTT
TRBV27	NA	13	NA	TRBJ1-4	CASSGAGDEKLFF	TGTGCCAGCAGTGGGGCAGGAGACGAAAAACTGTTTTTT
TRBV28	TRBD1	16	NA	TRBJ1-4	CASSSPGGETNEKLFF	TGTGCCAGCAGTTCCCCAGGGGGGGAAACTAATGAAAAACTGTTTTTT
TRBV6-4	NA	16	NA	TRBJ1-5	CASRKGQVSSNQPQHF	TGTGCCAGCAGGAAGGGGCAGGTTAGTAGCAATCAGCCCCAGCATTTT
TRBV18	NA	17	once	TRBJ2-1	CASSHIGGRRTYNEQFF	TGTGCCAGCTCCCACATTGGAGGGAGGAGAACGTACAATGAGCAGTTCTTC
TRBV2	NA	13	NA	TRBJ1-1	CASEKGGNTEAFF	TGTGCCAGTGAGAAGGGAGGGAACACTGAAGCTTTCTTT
TRBV28	NA	14	few	TRBJ1-1	CASSLGGQGSEAFF	TGTGCCAGCAGTTTAGGCGGCCAGGGATCTGAAGCTTTCTTT
TRBV11-2	NA	13	NA	TRBJ1-2	CASSTSGVWGYTF	TGTGCCAGCAGCACGTCAGGGGTTTGGGGCTACACCTTC
TRBV5-1	NA	15	NA	TRBJ1-1	CASSLEGHKNTEAFF	TGCGCCAGCAGCTTGGAGGGACACAAGAACACTGAAGCTTTCTTT
TRBV5-1	NA	12	few	TRBJ2-2	CASSFKAGELFF	TGCGCCAGCAGCTTCAAAGCTGGGGAGCTGTTTTTT
TRBV27	NA	14	NA	TRBJ2-7	CASSMAPGVYEQYF	TGTGCCAGCAGTATGGCTCCGGGGGTCTACGAGCAGTACTTC
TRBV9	NA	14	NA	TRBJ2-2	CASSPLGEAGELFF	TGTGCCAGCAGCCCCCTCGGGGAGGCCGGGGAGCTGTTTTTT
TRBV28	NA	13	NA	TRBJ1-2	CASSFLTDYGYTF	TGTGCCAGCAGTTTTCTTACCGACTATGGCTACACCTTC
TRBV25-1	NA	15	NA	TRBJ2-2	CASRRGHLNTGELFF	TGTGCCAGCCGCCGGGGACACCTGAACACCGGGGAGCTGTTTTTT
TRBV29-1	TRBD2	12	NA	TRBJ2-3	CSGGLAGVGQYF	TGCAGCGGGGGACTAGCGGGAGTGGGGCAGTATTTT
TRBV30	NA	12	NA	TRBJ1-1	CAWSKLVTEAFF	TGTGCCTGGAGTAAACTCGTAACTGAAGCTTTCTTT
TRBV30	NA	15	NA	TRBJ1-1	CAWKSPNRENTEAFF	TGTGCCTGGAAATCTCCTAACAGGGAGAACACTGAAGCTTTCTTT
TRBV10-2	NA	15	once	TRBJ1-5	CASSVGAGSNQPQHF	TGCGCCAGCAGTGTTGGGGCGGGGAGCAATCAGCCCCAGCATTTT
TRBV11-2	NA	16	NA	TRBJ1-1	CASSSLAGVVSTEAFF	TGTGCCAGCAGCTCCCTCGCAGGGGTTGTTAGCACTGAAGCTTTCTTT
TRBV29-1	TRBD1	8	NA	TRBJ2-4	CSAGQGYF	TGCAGCGCCGGACAGGGGTACTTC
TRBV29-1	NA	11	NA	TRBJ2-1	CSVVVDNEQFF	TGCAGCGTTGTGGTCGACAATGAGCAGTTCTTC
TRBV4-2	NA	13	few	TRBJ1-1	CASSQRQFTEAFF	TGTGCCAGCAGCCAAAGACAGTTCACTGAAGCTTTCTTT